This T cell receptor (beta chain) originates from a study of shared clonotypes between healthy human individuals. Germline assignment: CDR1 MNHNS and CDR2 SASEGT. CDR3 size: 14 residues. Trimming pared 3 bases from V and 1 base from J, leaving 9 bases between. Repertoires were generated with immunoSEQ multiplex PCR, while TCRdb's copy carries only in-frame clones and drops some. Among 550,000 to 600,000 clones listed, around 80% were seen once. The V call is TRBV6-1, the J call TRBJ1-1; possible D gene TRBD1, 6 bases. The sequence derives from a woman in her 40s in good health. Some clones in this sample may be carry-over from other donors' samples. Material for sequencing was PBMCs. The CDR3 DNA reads TGTGCCAGCAGTGACGGGGGCGCGAACACTGAAGCTTTCTTT. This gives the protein CASSDGGANTEAFF.